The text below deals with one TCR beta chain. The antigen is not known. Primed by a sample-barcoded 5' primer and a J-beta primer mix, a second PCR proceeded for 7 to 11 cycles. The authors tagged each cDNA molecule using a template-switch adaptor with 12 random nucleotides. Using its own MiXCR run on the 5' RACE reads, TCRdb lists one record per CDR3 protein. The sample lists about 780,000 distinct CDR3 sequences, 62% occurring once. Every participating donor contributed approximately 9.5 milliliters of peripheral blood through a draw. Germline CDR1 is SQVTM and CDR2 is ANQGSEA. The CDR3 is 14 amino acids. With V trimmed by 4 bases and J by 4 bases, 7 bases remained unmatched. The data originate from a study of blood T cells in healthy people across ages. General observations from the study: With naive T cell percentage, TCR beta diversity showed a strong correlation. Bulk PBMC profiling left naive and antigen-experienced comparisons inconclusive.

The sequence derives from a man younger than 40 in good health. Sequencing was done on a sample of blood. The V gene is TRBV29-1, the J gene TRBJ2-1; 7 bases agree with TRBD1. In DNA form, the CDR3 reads TGCAGCGTTGTAATTTTGGGACAGTACAATGAGCAGTTCTTC. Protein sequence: CSVVILGQYNEQFF.